This T cell receptor (beta chain) was recorded in a study of OX40 agonist ivuxolimab in advanced cancers. Regarding the study as a whole: Expanded clones were, on average, more numerous among CD8+ T cells than CD4+. Near-lowest levels of clonal expansion characterized partial responders at 0.1-3.0 mg/kg.

The V gene's germline CDR1 is SGHRS and CDR2 YFSETQ. With V trimmed by 4 bases and J by 0 bases, 4 bases remained unmatched. This CDR3 region has 14 residues. A note on this clone: Its antigen is not known.

Anyone with autoimmune disease history or systemic immunosuppression was excluded. Using immunoSEQ multiplex PCR, the repertoire was profiled, and TCRdb retains in-frame clones only, with some absent. The sample contains about 18,000 clones, roughly 75% of which appear only once. The clonotype was recovered from an adult with an advanced solid tumor such as melanoma, head and neck, liver or kidney cancer. The sequences come from CD4+ or CD8+ T cells sorted from blood, collected in a trial of the OX40 agonist ivuxolimab. The rearrangement uses TRBV5-1 and TRBJ2-7; 7 nucleotides align to TRBD2. CDR3 region: CASSLAERSYEQYF. The CDR3 DNA sequence: TGCGCCAGCAGCCTAGCGGAGCGCTCCTACGAGCAGTACTTC.